A selection of T cell receptor beta chains follows, all from one sample in a study of blood T cell repertoires in COVID-19. The protocol was immunoSEQ multiplex PCR, while the TCRdb copy is restricted to in-frame clones and leaves out a portion. The data contain under 100,000 clones, around 90% of them seen just once; the ten biggest clones take up about 4.8%. Material: peripheral blood. These receptor sequences come from a man in his 60s with COVID-19, enrolled during active disease. Both conserved end residues are part of each CDR3. Fields, in order: V gene, J gene, D gene, CDR3 protein. The D gene is left open where the match is weak.

>TRBV11-3|TRBJ2-5|TRBD1
CASSFRQGGAETQYF
>TRBV9|TRBJ1-1|NA
CASSEGLGVNTEAFF
>TRBV10-2|TRBJ1-2|NA
CASRVNPGDGYTF
>TRBV5-6|TRBJ1-5|NA
CASSLWTVRGNQPQHF
>TRBV5-1|TRBJ2-1|TRBD2
CASSFPIGTSGYGAHNEQFF
>TRBV28|TRBJ1-1|NA
CASFLRGSDTEAFF
>TRBV18|TRBJ1-2|NA
CASSQTAWGEAYGYTF
>TRBV19|TRBJ1-6|TRBD1
CASSIFDRGNSPLHF
>TRBV14|TRBJ2-3|NA
CASSPRVGGTDTQYF
>TRBV18|TRBJ2-7|TRBD2
CASSSGTSSYEQYF
>TRBV5-6|TRBJ1-6|TRBD1
CASSLEAGGLDGSPLHF
>TRBV29-1|TRBJ1-2|NA
CSVGGRMNGYTF
>TRBV10-1|TRBJ2-1|NA
CASSPDTSGGEQFF
>TRBV28|TRBJ1-1|NA
CASTEFRTEAFF
>TRBV11-3|TRBJ2-5|NA
CASSPGVHGTQYF
>TRBV18|TRBJ2-2|NA
CASSPGGNTGELFF
>TRBV24-1|TRBJ2-3|NA
CATTITRLEPSSTDTQYF
>TRBV11-3|TRBJ2-6|NA
CASSFEVHLSGANVLTF
>TRBV9|TRBJ2-1|NA
CASSLFSGEQFF
>TRBV11-1|TRBJ2-1|NA
CASSLGSSYNEQFF
>TRBV7-9|TRBJ2-3|TRBD2
CASSLVGGVGTDTQYF
>TRBV24-1|TRBJ2-1|TRBD2
CATSDLAGNEQFF
>TRBV19|TRBJ2-7|NA
CASSIADQGFYEQYF
>TRBV6-7|TRBJ1-1|TRBD1
CASSGQGAGNTEAFF
>TRBV5-1|TRBJ2-7|NA
CASSLDGYEQYF
>TRBV29-1|TRBJ2-7|TRBD1
CSTRTGLYEQYF
>TRBV6-6|TRBJ1-1|TRBD1
CASSQGAGTEAFF
>TRBV24-1|TRBJ1-1|TRBD1
CATSDDRGNTEAFF
>TRBV6-5|TRBJ1-2|TRBD1
CASSRTGAGYGYTF
>TRBV28|TRBJ2-2|TRBD2
CASSLGLAETGELFF
>TRBV18|TRBJ2-2|NA
CASSRGNTGELFF
>TRBV15|TRBJ2-3|TRBD1
CATSTRQGPDTQYF
>TRBV28|TRBJ1-1|NA
CASSLPEQGMAFF
>TRBV13|TRBJ1-1|NA
CASSRKKSTVRTRAFF
>TRBV19|TRBJ1-1|NA
CASSIDRSQGPNTEAFF
>TRBV7-2|TRBJ2-1|TRBD2
CASSLDPASGRGQFF
>TRBV29-1|TRBJ2-7|NA
CSVVGGSYEQYF
>TRBV5-8|TRBJ1-5|TRBD1
CASSLAGTENQPQHF
>TRBV5-1|TRBJ2-1|TRBD2
CASRQTSAIYNEQFF
>TRBV7-3|TRBJ2-7|NA
CASSPAGDYEQYF
>TRBV4-3|TRBJ2-3|TRBD2
CASSQQPSGTSGITDTQYF
>TRBV25-1|TRBJ2-7|NA
CASSESRAVYEQYF
>TRBV23-1|TRBJ2-3|TRBD2
CASSQRTSGFTDTQYF
>TRBV14|TRBJ2-3|TRBD2
CASSPISGGDTQYF
>TRBV3-1/TRBV3-2|TRBJ1-1|NA
CASSLEGVSEAFF
>TRBV15|TRBJ2-1|TRBD2
CATSRFSGRAGNEQFF
>TRBV27|TRBJ2-7|TRBD2
CASRAGVFSYEQYF
>TRBV18|TRBJ1-3|TRBD1
CASSTLTGLPGNTIYF
>TRBV18|TRBJ1-1|NA
CASSPPLNTEAFF
>TRBV5-4|TRBJ2-7|TRBD2
CASSFGTSKYYEQYF
>TRBV6-5|TRBJ1-5|TRBD1
CASSLQGANQPQHF
>TRBV6-5|TRBJ1-2|TRBD1
CASSQDRVVGYTF
>TRBV7-9|TRBJ2-3|NA
CASSWPGSTDTQYF
>TRBV18|TRBJ1-5|NA
CASSLSGGEDQPQHF
>TRBV12-5|TRBJ1-3|NA
CASAQKNSGNTIYF
>TRBV29-1|TRBJ1-6|NA
CSVRYSYNSPLHF
>TRBV5-1|TRBJ2-3|TRBD2
CASSPASGSADTQYF
>TRBV11-3|TRBJ2-1|NA
CASSLGRGSYNEQFF
>TRBV2|TRBJ1-5|TRBD1
CASSMDRLQPQHF